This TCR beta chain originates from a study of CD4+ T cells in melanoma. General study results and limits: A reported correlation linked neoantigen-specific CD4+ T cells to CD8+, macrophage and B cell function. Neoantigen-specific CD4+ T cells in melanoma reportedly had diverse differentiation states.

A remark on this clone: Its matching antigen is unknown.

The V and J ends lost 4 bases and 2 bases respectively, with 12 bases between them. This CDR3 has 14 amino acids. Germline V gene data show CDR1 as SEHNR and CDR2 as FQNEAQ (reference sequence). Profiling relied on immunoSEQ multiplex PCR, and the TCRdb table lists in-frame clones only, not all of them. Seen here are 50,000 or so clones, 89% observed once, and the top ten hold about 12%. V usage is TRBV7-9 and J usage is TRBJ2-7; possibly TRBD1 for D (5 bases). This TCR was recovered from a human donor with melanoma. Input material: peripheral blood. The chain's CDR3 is CASSSPQGPYEQYF. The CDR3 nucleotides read TGTGCCAGCAGCTCCCCCCAGGGCCCCTACGAGCAGTACTTC.